This T cell receptor (beta chain) comes out of a study of OX40 agonist ivuxolimab in advanced cancers. Study-wide background: Patients were dosed with the agonistic anti-OX40 (CD134) antibody ivuxolimab. Dose-escalation patients suffered from hepatocellular carcinoma, melanoma, renal cell or head and neck cancer. General observations from the study: The average count of expanded clones was higher among CD8+ T cells than among CD4+.

A remark on this clone: Antigen: not known.

TCRdb's table, derived via immunoSEQ multiplex PCR, lists solely in-frame clones and lacks some. The data hold more than 65,000 clones, with around 84% observed a single time. The germline gives CDR1 SEHNR, CDR2 FQNEAQ (reference sequence). V gave up 5 bases and J gave up 5 bases; unmatched junction bases: 8. The CDR3 is 14 residues long. Specimen: CD4+ or CD8+ T cells sorted from blood, collected in a trial of the OX40 agonist ivuxolimab. The chain links TRBV7-9 to TRBJ1-1; 7 bases line up with TRBD1. This TCR was recovered from an adult with an advanced solid tumor such as melanoma, head and neck, liver or kidney cancer. The chain's CDR3 is CASSLQGMGTEAFF. The CDR3 DNA is TGTGCCAGCAGCCTACAGGGGATGGGAACTGAAGCTTTCTTT.